The 11 T cell receptor beta chains below all came from one sample that was sequenced in a study of CD8+CD57+ T cells in acquired aplastic anemia (dated by TCRdb to about 2018). The sequencing machine was an Illumina HiSeq 2000. Profiling of TCR beta VDJ combinations and CDR3 sequences used genomic DNA as the template. Clones were called with MiXCR by TCRdb after fastp trimmed the public reads at Q25, and only in-frame beta chains were retained. Each CDR3 protein appears once, grouped with its most common genes and DNA. This sample holds some 180,000 distinct CDR3 sequences; around half were observed only once. The ten largest clones take up 2.5% to 3.5% of the sample. Sequences were obtained from sorted CD4+, CD8+, or CD8+CD57+ T cells (not recorded which) from PBMCs. The receptors were gathered from a human donor in good health.

Of note for this clonotype: An end of the junction differs from the germline gene, which may be a read error. This rearrangement joins TRBV10-3 to TRBJ2-3; possible D gene TRBD2, 6 bases. Per germline, CDR1 ENHRY and CDR2 SYGVKD. The CDR3 has 15 residues. The CDR3 is CASSRGGSSTDTQYF. CDR3 DNA: TGTGCCAGCAGTAGGGGAGGCTCTAGCACAGATACGCAGTATTTT.

This clonotype was seen at least ten times. The chain links TRBV19 to TRBJ2-5; the D gene is possibly TRBD1 (6 bases). Germline V gives CDR1 LNHDA, CDR2 SQIVND (reference sequence). Deletions cut 6 bases from V and 5 bases from J, with 13 bases between. The CDR3 spans 13 residues. The CDR3 sequence: CASSRNGGETQYF. The CDR3 bases are TGTGCCAGTAGCCGTAATGGGGGCGAGACCCAGTACTTC.

As concerns this clonotype: The germline gene is not matched at one end of the junction; a read error may be the cause. The chain carries TRBV5-6 and TRBJ2-7, with a weak D call TRBD1 (5 bases). The germline gives CDR1 SGHDT, CDR2 YYEEEE. The CDR3 consists of 13 residues. CDR3 protein: CASSHDSSYEQCF. As DNA, the CDR3 is TGTGCCAGTAGCCACGACAGTTCCTACGAGCAGTGCTTC. Variable domain in full (rest from reference TRBV5-6 and TRBJ2-7): DAGVTQSPTHLIKTRGQQVTLRCSPKSGHDTVSWYQQALGQGPQFIFQYYEEEERQRGNFPDRFSGHQFPNYSSELNVNALLLGDSALYLCASSHDSSYEQCFGPGTRLTVT.

This clonotype was observed many times. The rearrangement uses TRBV12-3 or TRBV12-4 and TRBJ2-5; 10 positions match TRBD2. This CDR3 region has 17 residues. With 5 bases clipped from V and 2 bases from J, the junction kept 11 bases outside the gene matches. The CDR3 reads CASSHGGSGRSQETQYF. In DNA, the CDR3 is TGTGCCAGCAGTCACGGGGGTAGCGGGAGGAGTCAAGAGACCCAGTACTTC.

This clonotype was recorded at least ten times. In DNA, the CDR3 is TGTGCCAGCAGCCAACAACGTAATTCACCCCTCCACTTT. Translation: CASSQQRNSPLHF. The V call is TRBV14, the J call TRBJ1-6, with D hard to call. The germline V gene has CDR1 SGHDN and CDR2 FVKESK. This CDR3 is 13 amino acids long. Trimming took 2 bases from V and 6 from J, leaving 5 bases between them.

The rearrangement links TRBV7-9 to TRBJ2-3; D not certain. V was shortened by 4 bases and J by 4 bases, with 6 bases between the two germline ends. The germline gives CDR1 SEHNR, CDR2 FQNEAQ (reference sequence). This CDR3 region has 12 residues. The DNA for the CDR3 is TGTGCCAGCAGCTCTCTGGCAGATACGCAGTATTTT. It translates to CASSSLADTQYF. Together with reference TRBV7-9 and TRBJ2-3, the CDR3 gives the full variable domain: DTGVSQNPRHKITKRGQNVTFRCDPISEHNRLYWYRQTLGQGPEFLTYFQNEAQLEKSRLLSDRFSAERPKGSFSTLEIQRTEQGDSAMYLCASSSLADTQYFGPGTRLTVL.

With respect to this clonotype: One junction end does not reproduce the germline sequence, and a read error may be involved. The V call is TRBV11-2, the J call TRBJ2-3; 7 bases map to TRBD1. The CDR3 extends over 15 amino acids. CDR1 and CDR2 (germline): SGHAT, FQNNGV. This CDR3 is CASSLRGQSTDTRYF. CDR3 nucleotides: TGTGCCAGCAGCTTAAGGGGACAGAGCACAGATACGCGGTATTTT.

Concerning this clonotype itself: One junction end does not reproduce the germline sequence, and a read error may be involved. The chain uses TRBV24-1 and TRBJ2-1, with D maybe TRBD1 (6 bases). CDR3 length: 15 residues. CDR1 and CDR2 (germline): KGHDR, SFDVKD. The CDR3 here is CTTSDPQGPGDERFF. As DNA, the CDR3 is TGTACCACCAGTGATCCACAGGGACCCGGCGATGAGCGGTTCTTC.

This clonotype was picked up many times. J is TRBJ2-7 and V is TRBV4-2; 7 positions agree with TRBD2. CDR1 is LGHNA and CDR2 is YNFKEQ in the germline V gene. The CDR3 runs to 17 residues. V trimming: 1 base; J trimming: 0 bases; junction bases outside the gene matches: 9. DNA for the CDR3: TGTGCCAGCAGCCAAGTAAAAAGGGAGGGGAGCTCCTACGAGCAGTACTTC. Protein sequence: CASSQVKREGSSYEQYF.

This clonotype showed up many times. CDR3 in amino acids: CASSLLRSGYAEQFF. CDR3 bases: TGTGCCAGCAGCTTATTACGGTCGGGATATGCGGAGCAGTTCTTC. The rearrangement joins TRBV7-9 to TRBJ2-1; D may be TRBD2 (5 bases). Per germline, CDR1 SEHNR and CDR2 FQNEAQ (reference sequence). The CDR3 is 15 amino acids. The V and J ends lost 2 bases and 10 bases respectively, with 18 bases between them.

In its sample, this clonotype was seen many times. The chain recombines TRBV9 with TRBJ2-6; D gene unclear. Germline loops: CDR1 SGDLS, CDR2 YYNGEE. V lost 1 base and J lost 2, with 7 bases in between. This CDR3 spans 15 amino acids. The DNA of the CDR3 is TGTGCCAGCAGCGTATTAGGTACTGGGGCCAACGTCCTGACTTTC. It encodes CASSVLGTGANVLTF. Combining the CDR3 with reference TRBV9 and TRBJ2-6 gives the whole variable domain DSGVTQTPKHLITATGQRVTLRCSPRSGDLSVYWYQQSLDQGLQFLIQYYNGEERAKGNILERFSAQQFPDLHSELNLSSLELGDSALYFCASSVLGTGANVLTFGAGSRLTVL.